This T cell receptor (beta chain) was observed in a study of blood T cell repertoires in COVID-19. The repertoire was sequenced with immunoSEQ multiplex PCR; TCRdb's copy has only in-frame clones and lacks some. This sample has approximately 150,000 clones, with 70% to 90% found just once. V lost 7 bases to trimming and J lost 6 bases, with 19 bases between them. The CDR3 covers 14 residues. Germline V gene data show CDR1 as SNHLY and CDR2 as FYNNEI. The sample holds one count of this clone. This clonotype was sampled from a human donor with acute or convalescent COVID-19. The donor label of this sample is uncertain. Sequencing was performed on peripheral blood. This chain uses TRBV2 with TRBJ2-7; D perhaps matches TRBD2 (5 bases). For the CDR3, the DNA is TGTGCCAGCACTCTTGGTAGCCGGAGGTCCGAGCAGTACGTC. Its translation is CASTLGSRRSEQYV.